This T cell receptor beta chain was recorded in a study of T cell repertoires in cytomegalovirus infection. The overall study: CMV infection and matching HLA type were both indicated by public TCR beta signatures. Study outcomes and limitations: There were HLA-C-restricted CMV-specific TCR beta clonotypes dominating the ex vivo response.

One entry per CDR3 protein, called by TCRdb with MiXCR from the reads. The table records some 270,000 distinct CDR3 sequences, over 15% of them present only once. This clonotype has ten or more counts. Its specificity is not known. After removal of 5 bases from V and 3 bases from J, the junction contained 8 bases not matched to a gene. The CDR3 is 15 amino acids. Germline CDR1 MGHRA, CDR2 YSYEKL. The J gene is TRBJ2-7, the V gene TRBV4-1; 9 nucleotides line up with TRBD1. The TCR was taken from a human donor in good health (CMV status not recorded). Some clones in this sample may be carry-over from other donors' samples. The sequencing input was CD8+ T cells from PBMCs. CDR3 protein: CASSAPGTGYYEQYF. The CDR3 DNA reads TGCGCCAGCAGCGCACCCGGGACAGGGTACTACGAGCAGTACTTC.